A selection of T cell receptor beta chains follows, all from one sample in a study of blood T cell repertoires in COVID-19. TCRdb's table, derived via immunoSEQ multiplex PCR, lists solely in-frame clones and lacks some. Here the sample spans about 250,000 clones, 86% being singletons. The sample taken for sequencing was peripheral blood. Receptor source: a woman of 80 years or more with COVID-19, enrolled during active disease. The CDR3 runs from the conserved cysteine through the conserved F or W. The D gene is left open where the match is weak. Size is stated for part of the rows, as once, few or many counts, or as a class when the clone is expanded.

V	D	J	size	DNA	CDR3
TRBV6-5	TRBD2	TRBJ2-5	NA	TGTGCCAGCAGTTCCCAGGGTAGCGGGGAAGAGACCCAGTACTTC	CASSSQGSGEETQYF
TRBV20-1	TRBD1	TRBJ1-2	NA	TGCGGATACAGGGGGACTGGCTACACCTTC	CGYRGTGYTF
TRBV4-1	NA	TRBJ1-2	NA	TGCGCCAGCAGCTCAAGCCAGGGGAGTGGATATGGCTACACCTTC	CASSSSQGSGYGYTF
TRBV5-1	NA	TRBJ2-3	NA	TGCGCCAGCAGCTTGGGCCCCAGGAGCACAGATACGCAGTATTTT	CASSLGPRSTDTQYF
TRBV2	TRBD1	TRBJ1-2	NA	TGTGCCAGCATGGGACAGACTAACTATGGCTACACCTTC	CASMGQTNYGYTF
TRBV28	NA	TRBJ1-1	NA	TGTGCCAGCAGTCCCGGACAGCACACTGAAGCTTTCTTT	CASSPGQHTEAFF
TRBV6-6	NA	TRBJ2-3	NA	TGTGCCAGCAGTTGGCGGGATAGCACAGATACGCAGTATTTT	CASSWRDSTDTQYF
TRBV28	NA	TRBJ1-1	NA	TGTGCCAGCAGTTTGACAGCCCCCATGAACACTGAAGCTTTCTTT	CASSLTAPMNTEAFF
TRBV6-6	TRBD1	TRBJ1-4	NA	TGTGCCAGCAGCTCAGGGGGCAGAAGTGAAAAACTGTTTTTT	CASSSGGRSEKLFF
TRBV2	TRBD1	TRBJ1-2	NA	TGTGCCAGCAGTGGAGGGACAGGGAAATCTGGCTACACCTTC	CASSGGTGKSGYTF
TRBV19	NA	TRBJ2-1	once	TGTGCCAGTAGTATAGATCCCAGTTACCAGCAGTTCTTC	CASSIDPSYQQFF
TRBV5-1	NA	TRBJ2-7	NA	TGCGCCAGCAGCTTGGGCAGGTCCAATTCCTACGAGCAGTACTTC	CASSLGRSNSYEQYF
TRBV7-9	NA	TRBJ1-2	few	TGTGCCAGCAGCCACGGGTCAGTCTATGGCTACACCTTC	CASSHGSVYGYTF
TRBV7-9	TRBD2	TRBJ2-7	NA	TGTGCCAGCAGCCTTAGCGGGGGCCTACAACAGACCTACGAGCAGTACTTC	CASSLSGGLQQTYEQYF
TRBV30	NA	TRBJ2-3	NA	TGTGCCTGGAGTGTATCGGCTGCGGGGAGACGCACAGATACGCAGTATTTT	CAWSVSAAGRRTDTQYF
TRBV20-1	TRBD1	TRBJ1-6	few	TGCAGTGCTAGTGGACCGGGACAGGGGGCGGCTGGGGAAAATTCACCCCTCCACTTT	CSASGPGQGAAGENSPLHF
TRBV5-1	NA	TRBJ2-5	once	TGCGCCAGCAGCTTAAGGGACTACCAAGAGACCCAGTACTTC	CASSLRDYQETQYF
TRBV4-1	TRBD1	TRBJ1-6	NA	TGCGCCAGCAGCCATTTGGACAGGGACCCTTATAATTCACCCCTCCACTTT	CASSHLDRDPYNSPLHF
TRBV5-1	NA	TRBJ2-1	NA	TGCGCCAGCATAGGGGGAACAAGCTCCTACAATGAGCAGTTCTTC	CASIGGTSSYNEQFF
TRBV6-5	NA	TRBJ1-2	NA	TGTGCCAGCAAGGCGGGAGTTATAGGTGGCTACACCTTC	CASKAGVIGGYTF
TRBV3-1/TRBV3-2	TRBD1	TRBJ1-2	once	TGTGCCAGCAGCCAAGCCAGGGGGCGCGGCTATGGCTACACCTTC	CASSQARGRGYGYTF
TRBV5-1	NA	TRBJ2-1	NA	TGCGCCAGCAGCTTAGTACAGAGCTCCTACAATGAGCAGTTCTTC	CASSLVQSSYNEQFF
TRBV19	TRBD1	TRBJ2-2	NA	TGTGCCAGTAGTCCCACAGGGGGGAACACCGGGGAGCTGTTTTTT	CASSPTGGNTGELFF
TRBV3-1/TRBV3-2	NA	TRBJ1-1	NA	TGTGCCAGCAGCCAATGGGAGGGGAACACTGAAGCTTTCTTT	CASSQWEGNTEAFF
TRBV10-3	NA	TRBJ1-3	NA	TGTGCCATCAGTGAGTCCGGCTTAGGTTCTCTGGGCGCATCTGGAAACACCATATATTTT	CAISESGLGSLGASGNTIYF
TRBV27	NA	TRBJ2-5	NA	TGTGCCAGCAGTTCCCGATCCAGGCAGCAAGAGACCCAGTACTTC	CASSSRSRQQETQYF
TRBV6-4	TRBD1	TRBJ1-2	NA	TGTGCCAGCAGTGACCCTTCGTGGGGACAGGCTTTTCCTAACTATGGCTACACCTTC	CASSDPSWGQAFPNYGYTF
TRBV10-2	TRBD1	TRBJ1-2	NA	TGCGCCAGCAGTGGTAGGGACAGGGGGAATTATGGCTACACCTTC	CASSGRDRGNYGYTF
TRBV3-1/TRBV3-2	TRBD1	TRBJ1-1	NA	TGTGCCAGCAACCTACAGGGGGCAAATGAAGCTTTCTTT	CASNLQGANEAFF
TRBV12-5	NA	TRBJ2-1	NA	TGTGCTAGTGGTTTGGCGGTAGGACTGAACTCCTACAATGAGCAGTTCTTC	CASGLAVGLNSYNEQFF
TRBV6-5	NA	TRBJ2-1	NA	TGTGCCAGCACCAACGGGAATGAGCAGTTCTTC	CASTNGNEQFF
TRBV10-3	NA	TRBJ1-1	NA	TGTGCCGCACTAGCTTCCGGACAGAACACTGAAGCTTTCTTT	CAALASGQNTEAFF
TRBV9	TRBD2	TRBJ2-2	NA	TGTGCCAGCAGCCCACGGCTAGCGGGGGGGCTTAACACCGGGGAGCTGTTTTTT	CASSPRLAGGLNTGELFF
TRBV5-5	TRBD1	TRBJ1-3	NA	TGTGCCAGCAGCTTGCAGGGGGAAGGAAACACCATATATTTT	CASSLQGEGNTIYF
TRBV24-1	TRBD2	TRBJ2-5	NA	TGTGCCACCAGTGTCGGAGGGAGCGGGGGTCAAGAGACCCAGTACTTC	CATSVGGSGGQETQYF